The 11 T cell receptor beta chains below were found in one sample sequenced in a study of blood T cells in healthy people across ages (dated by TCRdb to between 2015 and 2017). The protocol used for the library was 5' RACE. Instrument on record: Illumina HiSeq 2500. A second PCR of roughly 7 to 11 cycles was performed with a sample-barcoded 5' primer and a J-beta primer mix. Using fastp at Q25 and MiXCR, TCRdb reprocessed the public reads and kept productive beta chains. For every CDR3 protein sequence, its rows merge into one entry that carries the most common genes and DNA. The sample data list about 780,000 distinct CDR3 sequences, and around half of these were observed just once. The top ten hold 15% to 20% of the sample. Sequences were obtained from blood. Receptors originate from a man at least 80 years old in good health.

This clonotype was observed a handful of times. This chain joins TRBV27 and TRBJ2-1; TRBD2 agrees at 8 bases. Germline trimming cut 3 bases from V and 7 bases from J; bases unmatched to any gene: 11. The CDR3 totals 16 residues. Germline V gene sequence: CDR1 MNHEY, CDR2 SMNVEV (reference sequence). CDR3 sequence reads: CASSFLRSGGGNEQFF. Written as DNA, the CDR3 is TGTGCCAGCAGTTTCCTACGTTCCGGGGGGGGGAATGAGCAGTTCTTC.

The CDR3 protein is CVSTLGSYNEQFF. Written as DNA, the CDR3 is TGTGTCAGTACCCTTGGGTCCTACAATGAGCAGTTCTTC. J is TRBJ2-1 and V is TRBV12-3 or TRBV12-4; D remains unclear. CDR3 length equals 13 residues.

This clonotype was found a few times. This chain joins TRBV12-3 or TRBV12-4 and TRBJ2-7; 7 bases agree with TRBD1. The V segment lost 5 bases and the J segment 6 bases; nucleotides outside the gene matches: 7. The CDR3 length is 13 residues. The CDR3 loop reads CASSPTGFGEQYF. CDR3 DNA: TGTGCCAGCAGTCCGACAGGGTTTGGCGAGCAGTACTTC.

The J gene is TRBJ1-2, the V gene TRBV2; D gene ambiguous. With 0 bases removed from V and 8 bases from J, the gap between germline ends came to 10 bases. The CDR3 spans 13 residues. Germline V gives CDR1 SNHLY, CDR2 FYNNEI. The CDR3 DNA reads TGTGCCAGCAGTGAAGCAGGGATGGGCGGCTACACCTTC. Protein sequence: CASSEAGMGGYTF.

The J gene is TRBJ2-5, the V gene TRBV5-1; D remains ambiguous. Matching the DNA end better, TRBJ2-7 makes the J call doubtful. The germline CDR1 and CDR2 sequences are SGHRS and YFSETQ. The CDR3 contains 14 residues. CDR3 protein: CASSLAQGLGEQYF. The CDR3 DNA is TGCGCCAGCAGCTTGGCCCAAGGGCTGGGCGAGCAGTACTTC.

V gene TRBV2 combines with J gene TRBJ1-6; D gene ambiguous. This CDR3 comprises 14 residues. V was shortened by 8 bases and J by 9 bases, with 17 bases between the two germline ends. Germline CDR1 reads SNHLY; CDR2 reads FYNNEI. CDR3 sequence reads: CASGRSKEGSPLHF. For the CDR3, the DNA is TGTGCCAGCGGGAGATCCAAAGAGGGTTCACCCCTCCACTTT. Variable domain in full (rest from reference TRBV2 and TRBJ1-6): EPEVTQTPSHQVTQMGQEVILRCVPISNHLYFYWYRQILGQKVEFLVSFYNNEISEKSEIFDDQFSVERPDGSNFTLKIRSTKLEDSAMYFCASGRSKEGSPLHFGNGTRLTVT.

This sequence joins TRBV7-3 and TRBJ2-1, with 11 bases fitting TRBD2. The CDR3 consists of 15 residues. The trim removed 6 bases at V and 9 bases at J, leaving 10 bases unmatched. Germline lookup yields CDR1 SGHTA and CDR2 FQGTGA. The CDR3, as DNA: TGTGCCAGCAGAATTAGCGGGGGGGCTACAAGTGAGCAGTTCTTC. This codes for CASRISGGATSEQFF.

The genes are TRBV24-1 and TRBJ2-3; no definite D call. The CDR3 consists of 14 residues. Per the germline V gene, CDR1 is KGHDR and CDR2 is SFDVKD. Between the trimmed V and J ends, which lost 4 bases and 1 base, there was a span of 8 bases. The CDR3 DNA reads TGTGCCACCAGTGACTACCCGGGCACAGATACGCAGTATTTT. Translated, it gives CATSDYPGTDTQYF.

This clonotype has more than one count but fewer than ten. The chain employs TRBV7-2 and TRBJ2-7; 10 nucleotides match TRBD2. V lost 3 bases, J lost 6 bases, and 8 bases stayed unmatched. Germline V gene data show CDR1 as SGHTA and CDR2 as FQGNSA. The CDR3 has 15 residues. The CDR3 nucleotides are TGTGCCAGCAGCTTCACTAGCGGGACCGGGTCCGAGCAGTACTTC. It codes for CASSFTSGTGSEQYF.

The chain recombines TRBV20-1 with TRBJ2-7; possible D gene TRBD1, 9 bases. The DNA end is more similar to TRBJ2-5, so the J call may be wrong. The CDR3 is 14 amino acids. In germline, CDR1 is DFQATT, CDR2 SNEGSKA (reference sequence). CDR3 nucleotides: TGCAGTGCTCAAACAGGGGGCGGGGGGGAGACCCAGTACTTC. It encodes CSAQTGGGGETQYF.

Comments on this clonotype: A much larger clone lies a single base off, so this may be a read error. The CDR3 protein is CSVGGGYEQFF. The CDR3 nucleotides read TGCAGCGTTGGAGGCGGATACGAGCAGTTCTTC. The chain is built from TRBV29-1 and TRBJ2-1, with D unclear. CDR3 length: 11 amino acids. CDR1 is SQVTM, CDR2 ANQGSEA, per germline. V dropped 4 bases and J dropped 10 bases, with 11 bases sitting between them.